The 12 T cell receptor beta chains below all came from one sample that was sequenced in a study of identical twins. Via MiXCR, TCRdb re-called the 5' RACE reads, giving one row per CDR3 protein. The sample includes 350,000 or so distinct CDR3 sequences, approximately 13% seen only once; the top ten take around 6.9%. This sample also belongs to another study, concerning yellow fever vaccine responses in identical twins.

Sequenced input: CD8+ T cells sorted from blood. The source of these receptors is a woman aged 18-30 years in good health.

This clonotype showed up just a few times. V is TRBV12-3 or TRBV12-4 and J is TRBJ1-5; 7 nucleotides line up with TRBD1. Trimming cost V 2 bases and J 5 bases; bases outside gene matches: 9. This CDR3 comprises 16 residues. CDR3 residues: CASSLSFQGVDQPQHF. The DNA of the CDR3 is TGTGCCAGCAGTTTAAGTTTCCAGGGGGTGGATCAGCCCCAGCATTTT.

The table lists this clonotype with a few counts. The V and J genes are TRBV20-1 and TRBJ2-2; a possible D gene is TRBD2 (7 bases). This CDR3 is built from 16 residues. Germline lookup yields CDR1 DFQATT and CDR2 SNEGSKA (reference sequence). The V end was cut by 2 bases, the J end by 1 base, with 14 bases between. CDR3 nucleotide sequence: TGCAGTGCTAGATTTGGGGGGGGCCTGAACACCGGGGAGCTGTTTTTT. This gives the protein CSARFGGGLNTGELFF.

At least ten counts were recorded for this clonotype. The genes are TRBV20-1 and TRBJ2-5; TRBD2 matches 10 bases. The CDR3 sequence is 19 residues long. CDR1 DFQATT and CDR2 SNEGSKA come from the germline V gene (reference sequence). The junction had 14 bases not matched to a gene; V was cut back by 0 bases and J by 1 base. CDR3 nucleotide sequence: TGCAGTGCTAGAGATCAAAATCTTGGAGCGGGGGGGCCCCAAGAGACCCAGTACTTC. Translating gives CSARDQNLGAGGPQETQYF.

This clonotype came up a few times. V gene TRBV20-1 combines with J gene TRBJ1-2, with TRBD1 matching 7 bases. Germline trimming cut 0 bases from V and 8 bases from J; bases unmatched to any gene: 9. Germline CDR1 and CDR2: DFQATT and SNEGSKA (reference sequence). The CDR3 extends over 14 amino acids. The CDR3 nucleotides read TGCAGTGCTAGAGATGTAGGGGGCGGCTTAGGCTACACCTTC. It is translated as CSARDVGGGLGYTF.

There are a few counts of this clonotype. The CDR3 is CASSSPGVSTDTQYF. The CDR3 DNA reads as TGTGCCAGCAGCTCCCCCGGGGTTAGCACAGATACGCAGTATTTT. This chain joins TRBV7-8 and TRBJ2-3; D may be TRBD2 (5 bases). This CDR3 spans 15 amino acids. Trimming took 4 bases from V and 0 from J, leaving 11 bases between them. CDR1 is SGHVS and CDR2 is FQNEAQ in the germline V gene.

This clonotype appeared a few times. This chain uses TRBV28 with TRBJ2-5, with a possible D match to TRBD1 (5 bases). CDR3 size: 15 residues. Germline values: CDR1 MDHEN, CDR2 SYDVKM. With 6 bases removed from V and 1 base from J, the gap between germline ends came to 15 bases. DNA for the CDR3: TGTGCCAGCAGACCAATGACAGCCAGCCAAGAGACCCAGTACTTC. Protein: CASRPMTASQETQYF.

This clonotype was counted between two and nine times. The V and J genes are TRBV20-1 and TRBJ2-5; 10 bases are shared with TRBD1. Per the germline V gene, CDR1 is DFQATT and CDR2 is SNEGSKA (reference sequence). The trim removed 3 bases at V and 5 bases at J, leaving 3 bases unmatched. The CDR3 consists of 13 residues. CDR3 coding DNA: TGCAGTGCTAGGACAGGGGGCTGGGAGACCCAGTACTTC. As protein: CSARTGGWETQYF.

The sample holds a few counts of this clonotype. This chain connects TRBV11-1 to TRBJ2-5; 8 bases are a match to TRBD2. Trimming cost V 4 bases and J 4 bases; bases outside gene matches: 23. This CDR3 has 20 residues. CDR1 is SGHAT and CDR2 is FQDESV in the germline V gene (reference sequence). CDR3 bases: TGTGCCAGCAGCTCTATTACCCCCCCCTCCGGGACTAGAATCGGAGAGACCCAGTACTTC. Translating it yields CASSSITPPSGTRIGETQYF.

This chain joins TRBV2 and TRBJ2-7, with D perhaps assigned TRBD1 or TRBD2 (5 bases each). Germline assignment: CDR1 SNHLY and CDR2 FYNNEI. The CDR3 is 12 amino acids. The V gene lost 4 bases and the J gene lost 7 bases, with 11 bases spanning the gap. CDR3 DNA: TGTGCCAGCAGTGGACGCGAGGGGGAGCAGTACGTC. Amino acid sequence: CASSGREGEQYV.

The CDR3 DNA reads TGCAGTGCTAGAGGGGGACAGGCCTACGAGCAGTACGTC. Protein product: CSARGGQAYEQYV. V gene TRBV20-1 combines with J gene TRBJ2-7; 8 bases match TRBD1. Looked up from germline, CDR1 is DFQATT and CDR2 is SNEGSKA (reference sequence). The junction had 1 base not matched to a gene; V was cut back by 1 base and J by 2 bases. This CDR3 has 13 residues.

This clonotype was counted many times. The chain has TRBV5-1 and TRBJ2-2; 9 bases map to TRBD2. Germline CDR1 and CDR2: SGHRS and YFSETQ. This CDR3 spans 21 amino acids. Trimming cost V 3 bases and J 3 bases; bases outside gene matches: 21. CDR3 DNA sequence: TGCGCCAGCAGCTCTATCCTGGGGTTAGCGGGGGCCCGTGACTACACCGGGGAGCTGTTTTTT. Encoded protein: CASSSILGLAGARDYTGELFF. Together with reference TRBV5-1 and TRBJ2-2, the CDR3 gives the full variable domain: KAGVTQTPRYLIKTRGQQVTLSCSPISGHRSVSWYQQTPGQGLQFLFEYFSETQRNKGNFPGRFSGRQFSNSRSEMNVSTLELGDSALYLCASSSILGLAGARDYTGELFFGEGSRLTVL.

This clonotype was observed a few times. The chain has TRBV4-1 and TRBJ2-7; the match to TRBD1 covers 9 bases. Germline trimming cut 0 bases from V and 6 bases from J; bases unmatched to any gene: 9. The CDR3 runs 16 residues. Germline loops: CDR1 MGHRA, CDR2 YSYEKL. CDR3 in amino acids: CASSQDSQGANFEQYV. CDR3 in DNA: TGCGCCAGCAGCCAAGATTCACAGGGGGCGAACTTCGAGCAGTACGTC.